One sample yielded the 13 T cell receptor beta chains listed below, sequenced in a study of cytomegalovirus exposure and HLA in healthy donors. It was with 60 Vbeta and 13 Jbeta primers that the PCR ran. TCRdb keeps only in-frame clones here, not all; method: immunoSEQ multiplex PCR. The sample has over 150,000 clones, about 80% seen once. The sequenced sample was PBMCs. These receptors were taken from a boy between 10 and 17 years old in good health and CMV-seronegative.

This clone was detected a few times. CDR3 DNA: TGTGCCAGCAGTGAGAGCTCAGAGGGCGATGAGCAGTTCTTC. As protein: CASSESSEGDEQFF. The chain couples TRBV6-1 to TRBJ2-1; weak D call: TRBD2 (5 bases). The CDR3 runs 14 residues. From germline, CDR1 is MNHNS and CDR2 SASEGT. The germline V and J ends were trimmed by 3 bases and 8 bases, with 14 bases remaining between them.

The chain employs TRBV9 and TRBJ2-1; 9 bases are a match to TRBD2. CDR1 and CDR2 from the germline V gene are SGDLS and YYNGEE. The CDR3 has 16 residues. V lost 2 bases and J lost 1; bases outside the gene matches: 4. The CDR3 DNA is TGTGCCAGCAGCGTTAGAGCGGGAGGATCCTACAATGAGCAGTTCTTC. Translating it yields CASSVRAGGSYNEQFF. The full variable domain, with the rest looked up from reference TRBV9 and TRBJ2-1, is DSGVTQTPKHLITATGQRVTLRCSPRSGDLSVYWYQQSLDQGLQFLIQYYNGEERAKGNILERFSAQQFPDLHSELNLSSLELGDSALYFCASSVRAGGSYNEQFFGPGTRLTVL.

The rearrangement uses TRBV19 and TRBJ1-1; D may be TRBD1 (6 bases). Germline V gives CDR1 LNHDA, CDR2 SQIVND (reference sequence). The V end lost 5 bases, the J end lost 11 bases, and 18 bases lay between the germline ends. The CDR3 runs 13 residues. In nucleotides, the CDR3 is TGTGCCAGTAGTGTAACCCACAGGGTACTGGCTTTCTTT. As protein: CASSVTHRVLAFF.

The V gene is TRBV5-1, the J gene TRBJ2-2, with 9 nucleotides matching TRBD1. The CDR3 has 17 residues. The ends lost 1 base at V and 4 bases at J; junction bases unmatched: 8. Germline CDR1 is SGHRS and CDR2 is YFSETQ. This chain's CDR3 is CASSLTSGQGRTGELFF. CDR3 bases: TGCGCCAGCAGCTTGACTTCGGGACAGGGACGCACCGGGGAGCTGTTTTTT.

The chain recombines TRBV30 with TRBJ2-2; no clear D. V shed 2 bases and J shed 1 base, with 8 bases lying between them. The CDR3 is 14 amino acids. Germline V gene data show CDR1 as GTSNPN and CDR2 as SVGIG (reference sequence). The DNA for the CDR3 is TGTGCCTGGAGTCGTACGGGGAACACCGGGGAGCTGTTTTTT. This translates into CAWSRTGNTGELFF. The whole variable domain, remainder taken from reference TRBV30 and TRBJ2-2, is SQTIHQWPATLVQPVGSPLSLECTVEGTSNPNLYWYRQAAGRGLQLLFYSVGIGQISSEVPQNLSASRPQDRQFILSSKKLLLSDSGFYLCAWSRTGNTGELFFGEGSRLTVL.

The rearrangement uses TRBV6-1 and TRBJ1-1; the match to TRBD1 covers 11 bases. CDR3 size: 16 residues. Germline loops: CDR1 MNHNS, CDR2 SASEGT. V was pared by 3 bases and J by 4 bases, with 7 bases of the junction left unmatched. The DNA for the CDR3 is TGTGCCAGCAGTGACCCGGGACAGGGGGAGAGCACTGAAGCTTTCTTT. Its protein product is CASSDPGQGESTEAFF.

The gene calls are TRBV13 and TRBJ2-6; D remains ambiguous. Germline V gene data show CDR1 as PRHDT and CDR2 as FYEKMQ (reference sequence). CDR3 length equals 19 residues. Trimming left V 6 bases short and J 0 bases short, with 21 bases between. CDR3 nucleotides: TGTGCCAGCAGACCTGTTCTAGACCCGAAGGTCTCTGGGGCCAACGTCCTGACTTTC. Residues: CASRPVLDPKVSGANVLTF.

This clone has just a few counts. V is TRBV5-1 and J is TRBJ2-7, with D tentatively TRBD1 (6 bases). CDR1 and CDR2 from the germline V gene are SGHRS and YFSETQ. CDR3 length: 14 residues. V was cut by 0 bases and J by 6 bases, with 13 bases left in between. The CDR3 spells CASSLAGRGSEQYF. The CDR3, as DNA: TGCGCCAGCAGCTTGGCTGGCAGGGGCTCCGAGCAGTACTTC.

This sequence joins TRBV19 and TRBJ2-7; 11 bases agree with TRBD1. The ends lost 7 bases at V and 3 bases at J; junction bases unmatched: 2. This CDR3 has 13 amino acids. Germline CDR1 LNHDA, CDR2 SQIVND (reference sequence). The CDR3 protein is CASKGTGGYEQYF. CDR3 bases: TGTGCCAGTAAGGGGACAGGGGGCTACGAGCAGTACTTC.

The rearrangement links TRBV7-3 to TRBJ2-3; D is undetermined. V was clipped by 5 bases and J by 6 bases, with 15 bases between them. Germline-derived CDR1 and CDR2 are SGHTA and FQGTGA. The CDR3 spans 14 residues. In DNA form, the CDR3 reads TGTGCCAGCAGCGACCTCGGGTTAGGCGATACGCAGTATTTT. Translated: CASSDLGLGDTQYF.

The chain has TRBV5-4 and TRBJ2-3, with a possible D match to TRBD1 (5 bases). V gave up 0 bases and J gave up 0 bases, with 11 bases separating them. The CDR3 length is 16 residues. Germline lookup yields CDR1 SGHNT and CDR2 YYREEE (reference sequence). The CDR3 region has the DNA TGTGCCAGCAGCTTGGGAAGACAGCCGAGCACAGATACGCAGTATTTT. Protein: CASSLGRQPSTDTQYF.

This chain links TRBV9 with TRBJ1-1, with D perhaps matching TRBD1 (5 bases). The CDR3 has 15 residues. CDR1 is SGDLS, CDR2 YYNGEE, per germline. V was clipped by 0 bases and J by 3 bases, with 12 bases between them. The CDR3 region is CASSVGRGDDTEAFF. CDR3 nucleotide sequence: TGTGCCAGCAGCGTAGGAAGGGGCGATGACACTGAAGCTTTCTTT.

The chain joins TRBV30 to TRBJ1-1; TRBD1 matches at 10 bases. In germline, CDR1 is GTSNPN, CDR2 SVGIG (reference sequence). The CDR3 length is 14 residues. The ends lost 7 bases at V and 3 bases at J; junction bases unmatched: 8. CDR3 coding DNA: TGTGCCTTATGGACAGGGGGAGTATACACTGAAGCTTTCTTT. The encoded protein is CALWTGGVYTEAFF.